The sample holds a few counts of the clone carrying this TCR beta chain. Its antigen remains unidentified. These data originate in a study of beta chain features in type 1 diabetes. Study in general: Healthy donors resembled patients in age, gender and cell yields.

Study-wide findings and caveats: Among patients with Type 1 diabetes, TCRB CDR3s were moderately but significantly shorter in every one of the four CD4+ subsets.

Every isolated RNA sample was fully reverse transcribed, so sequencing captured expressed TCRB transcripts. TCRdb's table, derived via immunoSEQ multiplex PCR, lists solely in-frame clones and lacks some. This sample has about 230,000 clones, with about a sixth found just once. The germline V gene encodes CDR1 SQVTM and CDR2 ANQGSEA. CDR3 length: 12 residues. V shed 8 bases and J shed 1 base, with 11 bases lying between them. Sequencing was done on a sample of naive CD4+ T cells from blood. This TCR was sampled from a man in his thirties or forties with type 1 diabetes. This chain connects TRBV29-1 to TRBJ2-5; weak D call: TRBD1 (6 bases). The CDR3 loop is CSSGQFQETQYF. The CDR3 DNA follows: TGCAGCAGCGGACAGTTCCAAGAGACCCAGTACTTC.